This paragraph reports one T cell receptor (beta chain). This record comes from a study of control samples from healthy donors and cancer patients. The CDR3 is 14 residues long. V lost 5 bases and J 5 bases, leaving 16 bases between the germline ends. Germline V gene lookup returns CDR1 GTSNPN and CDR2 SVGIG (reference sequence). Sequenced by immunoSEQ multiplex PCR; TCRdb stores in-frame clones only, minus some. The sample yields some 100,000 clones, about 89% seen once. V is TRBV30 and J is TRBJ1-5, with D tentatively TRBD1 (5 bases). The sequence came from a woman aged 45-65 years in good health. Sequencing was done on a sample of blood. CDR3 coding DNA: TGTGCCTGGGCGACCGGGTGGGGGTATCAGCCCCAGCATTTT. Its protein is CAWATGWGYQPQHF.